A single sample is the source of the 21 T cell receptor beta chains below, sequenced in a study of cytomegalovirus exposure and HLA in healthy donors. PCR amplification relied on 60 Vbeta primers (plus 13 Jbeta primers). Generated by immunoSEQ multiplex PCR, the TCRdb table keeps only in-frame clones and is missing some. The specimen's table records some 84,000 clones. The sample consisted of PBMCs. These receptors were collected from a man aged 45-65 years in good health and CMV-seronegative.

The V call is TRBV4-1, the J call TRBJ1-5, with D unclear. CDR1 is MGHRA, CDR2 YSYEKL, per germline. There are 18 residues in the CDR3. The V gene lost 0 bases and the J gene lost 0 bases, with 15 bases spanning the gap. CDR3 region: CASSQDPFSAYSNQPQHF. For the CDR3, the DNA is TGCGCCAGCAGCCAAGACCCTTTTAGTGCTTATAGCAATCAGCCCCAGCATTTT.

V gene TRBV6-6 combines with J gene TRBJ2-7; 9 nucleotides match TRBD2. CDR1 is MNHNY and CDR2 is SVGAGI in the germline V gene (reference sequence). J lost 5 bases, V lost 8 bases, and 4 bases had no gene match. The CDR3 runs to 12 residues. CDR3 nucleotides: TGTGCCAGCGGACTAGCGAAAAACGAGCAGTACTTC. Encoded protein: CASGLAKNEQYF.

The rearrangement uses TRBV9 and TRBJ2-5; 10 bases agree with TRBD2. The CDR3 covers 14 residues. With V trimmed by 6 bases and J by 2 bases, 4 bases remained unmatched. Germline values: CDR1 SGDLS, CDR2 YYNGEE. CDR3 amino acids: CASNRAGGQETQYF. The CDR3, as DNA: TGTGCCAGCAACCGAGCGGGGGGGCAAGAGACCCAGTACTTC.

V and J are TRBV7-6 and TRBJ2-2; D is ambiguous. With 9 bases removed from V and 2 bases from J, the gap between germline ends came to 13 bases. The length of the CDR3 is 14 residues. Germline loops: CDR1 SGHVS, CDR2 FNYEAQ. The CDR3 sequence: CASKLRSNTGELFF. DNA for the CDR3: TGTGCCAGTAAGCTTCGGAGCAACACCGGGGAGCTGTTTTTT. Based on the CDR3 plus reference TRBV7-6 and TRBJ2-2, the full variable domain is GAGVSQSPRYKVTKRGQDVALRCDPISGHVSLYWYRQALGQGPEFLTYFNYEAQQDKSGLPNDRFSAERPEGSISTLTIQRTEQRDSAMYRCASKLRSNTGELFFGEGSRLTVL.

The chain is built from TRBV5-6 and TRBJ2-2; D may be TRBD1 (5 bases). This CDR3 contains 14 residues. The V and J ends lost 4 bases and 4 bases respectively, with 11 bases between them. Germline values: CDR1 SGHDT, CDR2 YYEEEE. CDR3 region: CASSQGAATGELFF. Written as DNA, the CDR3 is TGTGCCAGCAGCCAAGGGGCGGCCACCGGGGAGCTGTTTTTT.

The chain links TRBV7-3 to TRBJ2-1, with a weak D call TRBD2 (7 bases). V was trimmed by 0 bases and J by 4 bases, leaving 19 bases between them. The CDR3 covers 18 residues. Germline V gene data show CDR1 as SGHTA and CDR2 as FQGTGA. The CDR3 region is CASSLTVSGGREYNEQFF. CDR3 sequence (DNA): TGTGCCAGCAGCTTAACGGTCTCGGGGGGCCGAGAGTACAATGAGCAGTTCTTC.

The V call is TRBV6-5, the J call TRBJ2-7; 9 bases are a match to TRBD1. The CDR3 runs to 15 residues. Germline values: CDR1 MNHEY, CDR2 SVGAGI. V trimming: 0 bases; J trimming: 2 bases; junction bases outside the gene matches: 2. CDR3 coding DNA: TGTGCCAGCAGTTACTCCGGGACAGGGACCTACGAGCAGTACTTC. Its protein is CASSYSGTGTYEQYF.

The chain carries TRBV5-1 and TRBJ2-3; maybe TRBD2 (5 bases). CDR3 length equals 14 residues. Trimming took 2 bases from V and 5 from J, leaving 12 bases between them. CDR1 SGHRS and CDR2 YFSETQ come from the germline V gene. The CDR3 region has the DNA TGCGCCAGCAGCTTCGGACGGGGAAAAGATACGCAGTATTTT. This translates into CASSFGRGKDTQYF.

The chain has TRBV2 and TRBJ2-2, with 9 positions matching TRBD1. This CDR3 comprises 15 residues. Germline CDR1 reads SNHLY; CDR2 reads FYNNEI. Trimming at V came to 4 bases and at J to 2 bases, leaving 2 bases not matched to a gene. The CDR3 nucleotides are TGTGCCAGCAGTGGGGACAGGGTTAACACCGGGGAGCTGTTTTTT. Translating it yields CASSGDRVNTGELFF.

The chain has TRBV25-1 and TRBJ2-7, with D possibly being TRBD2 (5 bases). Germline CDR1 and CDR2: MGHDK and SYGVNS. The length of the CDR3 is 17 residues. V was cut by 7 bases and J by 2 bases, with 24 bases left in between. In DNA, the CDR3 is TGTGCCAGCACCAAAGCCCGGGGTGCAGGTACAACCTACGAGCAGTACTTC. Translation gives CASTKARGAGTTYEQYF.

This chain joins TRBV7-2 and TRBJ1-1, with a weak D call TRBD1 (6 bases). Germline V CDR1 and CDR2: SGHTA, FQGNSA. V lost 5 bases to trimming and J lost 1 base, with 11 bases between them. This CDR3 spans 14 amino acids. CDR3 sequence reads: CASSGKQGNTEAFF. CDR3 coding DNA: TGTGCCAGCAGCGGAAAACAGGGGAACACTGAAGCTTTCTTT.

This chain joins TRBV5-1 and TRBJ1-3, with 7 positions matching TRBD1. CDR1 SGHRS and CDR2 YFSETQ come from the germline V gene. The CDR3 is 17 amino acids. V shed 3 bases, J shed 0 bases, and the junction held 9 bases outside the gene matches. The CDR3 nucleotides are TGCGCCAGCAGCTCGGGACAGATTCCTCTCTCTGGAAACACCATATATTTT. Encoded protein: CASSSGQIPLSGNTIYF.

The chain combines TRBV6-5 with TRBJ2-3; 8 nucleotides align to TRBD2. Germline CDR1 is MNHEY and CDR2 is SVGAGI. The CDR3 totals 13 residues. V gave up 8 bases and J gave up 6 bases; unmatched junction bases: 7. The CDR3 region has the DNA TGTGCCAGCCTAGGACTAGCAGGCGATACGCAGTATTTT. This translates into CASLGLAGDTQYF.

The chain has TRBV25-1 and TRBJ1-2, with D unclear. The CDR3 runs to 11 residues. The V end was cut by 3 bases, the J end by 4 bases, with 3 bases between. Germline V CDR1 and CDR2: MGHDK, SYGVNS. This chain's CDR3 is CASSDGYGYTF. For the CDR3, the DNA is TGTGCCAGCAGTGACGGCTATGGCTACACCTTC.

The chain couples TRBV19 to TRBJ2-7; 7 positions agree with TRBD2. The CDR3 is made up of 15 amino acids. Germline V CDR1 and CDR2: LNHDA, SQIVND (reference sequence). V trimming: 2 bases; J trimming: 0 bases; junction bases outside the gene matches: 4. This CDR3 is CASSITGGLSYEQYF. In nucleotides, the CDR3 is TGTGCCAGTAGTATAACGGGGGGACTCTCCTACGAGCAGTACTTC.

This chain connects TRBV5-1 to TRBJ2-1, with TRBD2 matching 9 bases. This CDR3 is 19 amino acids long. Trimming took 1 base from V and 7 from J; bases not matched to a gene: 18. CDR1 and CDR2 (germline): SGHRS, YFSETQ. DNA of the CDR3: TGCGCCAGCAGCTTGTATATAATAGCGGGGGCTGTATACGCGAATGAGCAGTTCTTC. Its protein product is CASSLYIIAGAVYANEQFF. Full variable domain (missing parts from reference TRBV5-1 and TRBJ2-1): KAGVTQTPRYLIKTRGQQVTLSCSPISGHRSVSWYQQTPGQGLQFLFEYFSETQRNKGNFPGRFSGRQFSNSRSEMNVSTLELGDSALYLCASSLYIIAGAVYANEQFFGPGTRLTVL.

The chain uses TRBV29-1 and TRBJ1-3; TRBD1 might be the D (5 bases). Trimming left V 0 bases short and J 1 base short, with 10 bases between. Germline V gene lookup returns CDR1 SQVTM and CDR2 ANQGSEA. The CDR3 covers 15 residues. The CDR3 DNA is TGCAGCGTTGAAGATTGGGGGGTATCTGGAAACACCATATATTTT. Residues: CSVEDWGVSGNTIYF.

V and J are TRBV7-6 and TRBJ2-5, with D possibly being TRBD2 (7 bases). Trimming shortened V by 3 bases and J by 4 bases, and 18 bases separated the two germline ends. From germline, CDR1 is SGHVS and CDR2 FNYEAQ. The CDR3 length is 16 residues. CDR3: CASSLFVGGPGETQYF. The CDR3 DNA sequence: TGTGCCAGCAGCTTGTTCGTGGGGGGGCCAGGAGAGACCCAGTACTTC.

The rearrangement joins TRBV9 to TRBJ1-1; TRBD1 matches at 7 bases. This CDR3 has 15 amino acids. The germline V gene encodes CDR1 SGDLS and CDR2 YYNGEE. V dropped 0 bases and J dropped 4; count of bases not matched to a gene: 6. The CDR3 is CASSVETGRSTEAFF. CDR3 sequence (DNA): TGTGCCAGCAGCGTAGAGACAGGGAGGAGCACTGAAGCTTTCTTT.

The rearrangement uses TRBV14 and TRBJ2-1; tentatively, D is TRBD1 (6 bases). This CDR3 comprises 14 residues. From germline, CDR1 is SGHDN and CDR2 FVKESK. Trimming shortened V by 1 base and J by 10 bases, and 14 bases separated the two germline ends. The CDR3 spells CASSQALSGEEQFF. The CDR3 DNA reads as TGTGCCAGCAGCCAAGCTCTTTCAGGGGAGGAGCAGTTCTTC.

The J gene is TRBJ2-1, the V gene TRBV12-5; 9 bases match TRBD1. From germline, CDR1 is LGHNT and CDR2 FRNRAP. Losses at the gene ends were 6 bases for V and 6 bases for J; bases not matched to a gene: 9. This CDR3 contains 15 residues. The CDR3 spells CASGPGQGMINEQFF. The DNA of the CDR3 is TGTGCTAGTGGCCCGGGACAGGGTATGATCAATGAGCAGTTCTTC. The full variable domain, completed using reference TRBV12-5 and TRBJ2-1, is DARVTQTPRHKVTEMGQEVTMRCQPILGHNTVFWYRQTMMQGLELLAYFRNRAPLDDSGMPKDRFSAEMPDATLATLKIQPSEPRDSAVYFCASGPGQGMINEQFFGPGTRLTVL.